The rows below give T cell receptor beta chains drawn from one sample of a study of OX40 agonist ivuxolimab in advanced cancers. Using immunoSEQ multiplex PCR, the repertoire was profiled, and TCRdb retains in-frame clones only, with some absent. Among about 32,000 clones listed, around nine tenths were seen once. The sequencing here drew on CD4+ or CD8+ T cells sorted from blood, taken in a trial of the OX40 agonist ivuxolimab. These receptor sequences come from an adult with an advanced solid tumor such as melanoma, head and neck, liver or kidney cancer. CDR3s include the opening cysteine and the closing phenylalanine or tryptophan. The D gene is left open where the match is weak. Some rows have no size entry. The others give once, few or many, or a class for an expanded clone.

v_gene	j_gene	d_gene	abundance	len	CDR3nt	CDR3aa
TRBV28	TRBJ1-5	NA	few	16	TGTGCCAGCAGGGGTGATTACGGGGGGCGCAGGCAGCCCCAGCATTTT	CASRGDYGGRRQPQHF
TRBV7-9	TRBJ2-7	NA	NA	15	TGTGCCAGCAGCCCCTATAGCGGTACCTCCTACGAGCAGTACTTC	CASSPYSGTSYEQYF
TRBV10-2	TRBJ2-1	TRBD2	NA	18	TGCGCCAGCACAGCTAGCGGACAATCAACCTACTCCTACAATGAGCAGTTCTTC	CASTASGQSTYSYNEQFF
TRBV30	TRBJ2-7	TRBD2	NA	14	TGTGCCTGGAAGGGACTAGCGGGATCCTACGAGCAGTACTTC	CAWKGLAGSYEQYF
TRBV13	TRBJ1-6	NA	NA	15	TGTGCCAGCAGCTCTAATGACAAGGACGGTTCACCCCTCCACTTT	CASSSNDKDGSPLHF
TRBV11-3	TRBJ2-7	TRBD2	NA	15	TGTGCCAGCAGCCAAGAGCGGGAGGGCCAGGACGAGCAGTACTTC	CASSQEREGQDEQYF
TRBV9	TRBJ2-7	NA	NA	14	TGTGCCAGCAGCGTAGCTACAGATCAGGGCGAGCAGTACTTC	CASSVATDQGEQYF
TRBV11-2	TRBJ2-2	TRBD2	NA	15	TGTGCCAGCAGCCCCCCCGGGGGGGGCACCGGGGAGCTGTTTTTT	CASSPPGGGTGELFF
TRBV5-4	TRBJ2-3	TRBD2	NA	15	TGTGCCAGCAGCTTGGTTGGGACTAGCTCAGATACGCAGTATTTT	CASSLVGTSSDTQYF
TRBV20-1	TRBJ2-7	NA	NA	11	TGCAGTGCTAGAGATCTCTACGAGCAGTACTTC	CSARDLYEQYF